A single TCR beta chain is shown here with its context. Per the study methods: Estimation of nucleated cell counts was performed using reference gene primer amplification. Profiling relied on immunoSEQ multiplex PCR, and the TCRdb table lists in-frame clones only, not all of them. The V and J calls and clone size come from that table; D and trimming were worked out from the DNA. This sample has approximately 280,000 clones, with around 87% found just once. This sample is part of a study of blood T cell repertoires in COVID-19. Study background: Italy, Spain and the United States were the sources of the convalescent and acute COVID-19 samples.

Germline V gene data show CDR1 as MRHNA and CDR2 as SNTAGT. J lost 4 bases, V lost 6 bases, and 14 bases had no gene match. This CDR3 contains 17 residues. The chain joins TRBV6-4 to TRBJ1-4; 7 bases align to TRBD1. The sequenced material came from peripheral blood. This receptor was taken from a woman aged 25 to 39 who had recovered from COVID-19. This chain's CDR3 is CASRTTPTTGLNEKLFF. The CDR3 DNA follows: TGTGCCAGCAGAACAACTCCAACGACAGGGCTTAATGAAAAACTGTTTTTT.